Presented here are 5 T cell receptor beta chains from one specimen sequenced in a study of shared clonotypes between healthy human individuals. The protocol was immunoSEQ multiplex PCR, while the TCRdb copy is restricted to in-frame clones and leaves out a portion. The sample lists approximately 1.5 million clones; 98% to 99% were seen once. Material: naive CD4+ T cells sorted from blood. Subset indicated: CD45RA+ positively selected. Source of these receptors: a young man in good health.

The gene calls are TRBV4-1 and TRBJ2-5; D may correspond to TRBD1 or TRBD2 (5 bases each). Trimming pared 1 base from V and 5 bases from J, leaving 11 bases between. CDR3 length: 14 residues. Germline values: CDR1 MGHRA, CDR2 YSYEKL. CDR3 DNA: TGCGCCAGCAGCCAAGGGGGGTGGACCGAGACCCAGTACTTC. Encoded protein: CASSQGGWTETQYF.

The V call is TRBV5-5, the J call TRBJ1-5; 8 nucleotides match TRBD1. The J segment lost 5 bases and the V segment lost 0 bases, leaving 13 bases of the junction unmatched. The CDR3 runs 18 residues. CDR1 SGHKS and CDR2 YYEKEE come from the germline V gene (reference sequence). CDR3 sequence reads: CASSLDGWGTGRHQPQHF. CDR3 DNA: TGTGCCAGCAGCTTGGACGGGTGGGGGACAGGTAGACATCAGCCCCAGCATTTT.

A word on this clone: The same CDR3 arises from other DNA sequences in this sample as well. The chain has TRBV18 and TRBJ1-5, with unresolved D. Germline V gene sequence: CDR1 KGHSH, CDR2 LQKENI. The CDR3 length is 13 residues. The germline V and J ends were trimmed by 3 bases and 5 bases, with 8 bases remaining between them. The CDR3 sequence: CASSPAADQPQHF. The CDR3 coding sequence is TGTGCCAGCTCACCGGCAGCTGATCAGCCCCAGCATTTT.

To note about this clone: This sample includes further DNA sequences coding for the same CDR3. This chain joins TRBV6-1 and TRBJ2-7; TRBD2 aligns across 11 bases. The CDR3 contains 13 residues. V trimming: 6 bases; J trimming: 2 bases; junction bases outside the gene matches: 0. CDR1 and CDR2 from the germline V gene are MNHNS and SASEGT. Here the CDR3 reads CASRTSGTYEQYF. In nucleotides, the CDR3 is TGTGCCAGCAGGACTAGCGGGACCTACGAGCAGTACTTC.

The chain joins TRBV5-5 to TRBJ2-7, with TRBD2 matching 14 bases. This CDR3 spans 14 amino acids. Germline-derived CDR1 and CDR2 are SGHKS and YYEKEE (reference sequence). Trimming at V came to 3 bases and at J to 5 bases, leaving 1 base not matched to a gene. The CDR3 reads CASSSGLAGDEQYF. CDR3 in DNA: TGTGCCAGCAGCTCGGGACTAGCGGGAGACGAGCAGTACTTC.